This T cell receptor (beta chain) was sequenced for a study of T cells in Graves' hyperthyroidism and ophthalmopathy. Amplified TCR beta CDR3 regions came from RNA transcripts. RT-PCR in the first round (using the HTBI primer set) targeted the TCR CDR3. From the multiplex PCR reads, TCRdb called clonotypes with MiXCR, one entry per CDR3 protein. Of roughly 200,000 distinct CDR3 sequences listed, around 17% are singletons. CDR3 size: 15 residues. Trimming stripped 2 bases from V and 3 bases from J, with 10 bases between. In germline, CDR1 is MNHNS, CDR2 SASEGT. Patients showing uncontrolled infection, other autoimmune disease, pregnancy or lactation were ineligible. This clonotype was detected many times. Its antigen remains unknown. Overall study findings and caveats: Expanded thyroid clonotypes (above 0.001) were mostly also found in blood. For ophthalmopathy, model prediction preceded onset by a median around six months.

The sequenced sample consisted of blood. The chain employs TRBV6-1 and TRBJ2-2, with D tentatively TRBD1 (6 bases). This TCR came from a man between 35 and 55 years old with Graves' hyperthyroidism. CDR3 protein: CASSESTGYTGELFF. CDR3 DNA: TGTGCCAGCAGTGAATCGACAGGCTACACCGGGGAGCTGTTTTTT.